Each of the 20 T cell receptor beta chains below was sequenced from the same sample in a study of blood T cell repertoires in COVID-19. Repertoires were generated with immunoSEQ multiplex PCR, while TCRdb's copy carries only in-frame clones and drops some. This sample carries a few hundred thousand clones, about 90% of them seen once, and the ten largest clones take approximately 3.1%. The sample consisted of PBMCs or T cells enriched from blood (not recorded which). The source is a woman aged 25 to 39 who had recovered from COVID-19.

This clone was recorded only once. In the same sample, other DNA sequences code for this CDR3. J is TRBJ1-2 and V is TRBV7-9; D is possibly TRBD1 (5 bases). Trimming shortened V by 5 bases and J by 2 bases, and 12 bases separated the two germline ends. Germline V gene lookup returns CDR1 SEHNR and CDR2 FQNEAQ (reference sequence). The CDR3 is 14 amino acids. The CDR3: CASSPQGLNYGYTF. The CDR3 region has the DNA TGTGCCAGCAGCCCCCAGGGCCTGAACTATGGCTACACCTTC.

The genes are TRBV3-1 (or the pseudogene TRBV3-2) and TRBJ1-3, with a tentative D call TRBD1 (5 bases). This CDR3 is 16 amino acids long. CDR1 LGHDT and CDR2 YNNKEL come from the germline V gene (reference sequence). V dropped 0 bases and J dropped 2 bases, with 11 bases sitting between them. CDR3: CASSQDYAGTGNTIYF. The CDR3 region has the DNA TGTGCCAGCAGCCAAGATTACGCAGGGACTGGAAACACCATATATTTT.

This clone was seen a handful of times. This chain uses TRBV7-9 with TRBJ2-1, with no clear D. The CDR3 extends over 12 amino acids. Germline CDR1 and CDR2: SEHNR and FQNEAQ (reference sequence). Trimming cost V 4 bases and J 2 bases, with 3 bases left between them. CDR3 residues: CASSSTYNEQFF. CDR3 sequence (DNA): TGTGCCAGCAGCTCCACCTACAATGAGCAGTTCTTC.

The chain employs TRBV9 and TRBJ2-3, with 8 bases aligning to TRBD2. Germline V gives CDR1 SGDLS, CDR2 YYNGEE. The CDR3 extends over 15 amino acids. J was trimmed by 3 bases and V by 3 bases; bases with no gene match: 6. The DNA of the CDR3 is TGTGCCAGCAGCGGGACTAGCCAGACAACAGATACGCAGTATTTT. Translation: CASSGTSQTTDTQYF.

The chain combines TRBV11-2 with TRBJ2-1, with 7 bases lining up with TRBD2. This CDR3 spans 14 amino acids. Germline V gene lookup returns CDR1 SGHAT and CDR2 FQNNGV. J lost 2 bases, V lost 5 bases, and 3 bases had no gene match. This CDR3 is CASSILATYNEQFF. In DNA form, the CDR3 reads TGTGCCAGCAGCATACTAGCGACCTACAATGAGCAGTTCTTC.

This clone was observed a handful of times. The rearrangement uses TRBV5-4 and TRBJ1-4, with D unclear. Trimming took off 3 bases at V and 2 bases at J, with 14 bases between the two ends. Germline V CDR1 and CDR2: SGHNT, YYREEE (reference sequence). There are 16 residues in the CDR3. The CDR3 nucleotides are TGTGCCAGCAGCTCCAAAACCGGCGGGACTAATGAAAAACTGTTTTTT. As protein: CASSSKTGGTNEKLFF.

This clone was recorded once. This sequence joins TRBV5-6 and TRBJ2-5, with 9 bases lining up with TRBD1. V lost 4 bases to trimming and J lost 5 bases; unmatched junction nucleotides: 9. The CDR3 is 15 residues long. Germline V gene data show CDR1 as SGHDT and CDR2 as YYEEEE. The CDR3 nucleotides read TGTGCCAGCAGCGCCTGGGACAGGGAATCGGAGACCCAGTACTTC. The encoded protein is CASSAWDRESETQYF.

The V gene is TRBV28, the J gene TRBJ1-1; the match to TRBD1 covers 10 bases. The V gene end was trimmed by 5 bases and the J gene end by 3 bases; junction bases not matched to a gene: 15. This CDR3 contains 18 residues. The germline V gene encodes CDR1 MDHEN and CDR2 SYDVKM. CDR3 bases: TGTGCCAGCAGTCATCCGTTTAGGGGACAGGGGATGGACACTGAAGCTTTCTTT. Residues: CASSHPFRGQGMDTEAFF. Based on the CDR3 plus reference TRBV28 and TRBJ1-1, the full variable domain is DVKVTQSSRYLVKRTGEKVFLECVQDMDHENMFWYRQDPGLGLRLIYFSYDVKMKEKGDIPEGYSVSREKKERFSLILESASTNQTSMYLCASSHPFRGQGMDTEAFFGQGTRLTVV.

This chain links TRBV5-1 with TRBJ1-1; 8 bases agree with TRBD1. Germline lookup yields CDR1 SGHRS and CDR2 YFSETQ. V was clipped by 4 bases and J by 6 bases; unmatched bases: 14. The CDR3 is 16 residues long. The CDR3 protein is CASSQLLTQGVPEAFF. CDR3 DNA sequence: TGCGCCAGCAGCCAATTACTCACACAGGGGGTCCCTGAAGCTTTCTTT.

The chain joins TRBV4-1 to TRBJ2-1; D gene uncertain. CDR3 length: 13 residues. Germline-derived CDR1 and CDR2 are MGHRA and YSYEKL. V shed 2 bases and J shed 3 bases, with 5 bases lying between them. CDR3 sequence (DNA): TGCGCCAGCAGCCAAACTGGCTACAATGAGCAGTTCTTC. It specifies CASSQTGYNEQFF.

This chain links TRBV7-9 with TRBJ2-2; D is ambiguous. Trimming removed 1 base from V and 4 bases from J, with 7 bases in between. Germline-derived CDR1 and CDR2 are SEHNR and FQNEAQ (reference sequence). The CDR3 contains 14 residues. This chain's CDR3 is CASSLVGSTGELFF. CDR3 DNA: TGTGCCAGCAGCTTAGTCGGGTCCACCGGGGAGCTGTTTTTT.

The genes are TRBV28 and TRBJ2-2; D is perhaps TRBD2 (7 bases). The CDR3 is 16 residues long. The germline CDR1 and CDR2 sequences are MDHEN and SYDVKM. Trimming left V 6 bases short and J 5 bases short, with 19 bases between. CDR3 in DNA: TGTGCCAGCAGCTATCCAAGGGGGAGGGGAACCGGGGAGCTGTTTTTT. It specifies CASSYPRGRGTGELFF.

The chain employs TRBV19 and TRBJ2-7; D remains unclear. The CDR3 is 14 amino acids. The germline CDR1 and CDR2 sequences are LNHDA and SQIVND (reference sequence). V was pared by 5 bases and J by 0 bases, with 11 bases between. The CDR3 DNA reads TGTGCCAGTAGTCAGGAATCACACTCCTACGAGCAGTACTTC. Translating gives CASSQESHSYEQYF.

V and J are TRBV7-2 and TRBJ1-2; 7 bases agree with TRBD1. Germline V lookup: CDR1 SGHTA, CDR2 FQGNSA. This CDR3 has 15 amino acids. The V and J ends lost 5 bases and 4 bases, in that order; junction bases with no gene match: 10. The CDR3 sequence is CASSHETGRSYGYTF. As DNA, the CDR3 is TGTGCCAGCAGCCACGAGACAGGGAGGTCCTATGGCTACACCTTC.

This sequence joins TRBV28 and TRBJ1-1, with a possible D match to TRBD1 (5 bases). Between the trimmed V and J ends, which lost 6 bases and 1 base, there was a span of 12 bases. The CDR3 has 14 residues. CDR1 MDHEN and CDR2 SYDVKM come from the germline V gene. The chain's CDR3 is CASRQHTGNTEAFF. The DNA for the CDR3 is TGTGCCAGCAGACAACATACAGGGAACACTGAAGCTTTCTTT.

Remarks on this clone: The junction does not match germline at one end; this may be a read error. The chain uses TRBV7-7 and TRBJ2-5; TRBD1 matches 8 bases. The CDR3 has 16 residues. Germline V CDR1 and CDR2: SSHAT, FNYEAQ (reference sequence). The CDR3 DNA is TGTGCTAGCAGCCCACGGTTCACAGGGGGGCAAGAGACCCAGTACTTC. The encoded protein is CASSPRFTGGQETQYF.

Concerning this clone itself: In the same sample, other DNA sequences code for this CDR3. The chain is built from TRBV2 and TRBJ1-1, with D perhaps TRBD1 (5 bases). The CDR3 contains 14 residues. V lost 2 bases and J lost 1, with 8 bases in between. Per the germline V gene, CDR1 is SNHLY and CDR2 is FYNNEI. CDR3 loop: CASSEQGGNTEAFF. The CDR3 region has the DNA TGTGCCAGCAGTGAACAGGGAGGGAACACTGAAGCTTTCTTT.

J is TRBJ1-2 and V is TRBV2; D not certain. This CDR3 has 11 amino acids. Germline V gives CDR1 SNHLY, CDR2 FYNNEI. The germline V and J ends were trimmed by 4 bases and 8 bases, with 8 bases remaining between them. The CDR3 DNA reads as TGTGCCAGCAGTGCCTATCGGGGCTACACCTTC. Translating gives CASSAYRGYTF.

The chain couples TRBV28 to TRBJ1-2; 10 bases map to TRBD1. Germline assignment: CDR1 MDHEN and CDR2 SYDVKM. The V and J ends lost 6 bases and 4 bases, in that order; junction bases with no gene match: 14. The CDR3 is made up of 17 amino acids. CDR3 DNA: TGTGCCAGCAGCCTGCCCTCCGACAGGGGGCCTCTCTATGGCTACACCTTC. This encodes CASSLPSDRGPLYGYTF.

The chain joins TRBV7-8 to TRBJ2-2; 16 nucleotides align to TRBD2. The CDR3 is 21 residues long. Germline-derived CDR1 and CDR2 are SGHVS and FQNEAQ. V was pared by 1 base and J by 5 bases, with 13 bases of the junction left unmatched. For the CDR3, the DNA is TGTGCCAGCAGCTTAGTAGCAACGGGACTAGCGGGAGGGCCAGGGACCGGGGAGCTGTTTTTT. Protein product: CASSLVATGLAGGPGTGELFF.